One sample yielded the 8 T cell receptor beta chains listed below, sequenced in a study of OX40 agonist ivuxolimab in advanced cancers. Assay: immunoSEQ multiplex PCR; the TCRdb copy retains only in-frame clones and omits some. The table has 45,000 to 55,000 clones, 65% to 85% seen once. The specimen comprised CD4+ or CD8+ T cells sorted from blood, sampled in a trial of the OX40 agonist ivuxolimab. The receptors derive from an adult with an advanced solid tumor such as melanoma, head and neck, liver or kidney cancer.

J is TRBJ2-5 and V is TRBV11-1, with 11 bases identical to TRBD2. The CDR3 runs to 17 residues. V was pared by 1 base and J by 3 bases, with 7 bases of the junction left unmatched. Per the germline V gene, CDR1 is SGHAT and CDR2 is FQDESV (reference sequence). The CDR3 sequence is CASSLEPSGGPKETQYF. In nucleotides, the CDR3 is TGTGCCAGCAGCTTAGAGCCTAGCGGGGGGCCCAAAGAGACCCAGTACTTC.

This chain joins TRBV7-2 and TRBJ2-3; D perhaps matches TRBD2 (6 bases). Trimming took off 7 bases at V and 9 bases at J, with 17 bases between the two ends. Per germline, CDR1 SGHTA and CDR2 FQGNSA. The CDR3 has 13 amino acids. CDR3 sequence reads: CASTSTYGGTQYF. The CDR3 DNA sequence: TGTGCCAGCACCTCCACTTATGGGGGGACGCAGTATTTT.

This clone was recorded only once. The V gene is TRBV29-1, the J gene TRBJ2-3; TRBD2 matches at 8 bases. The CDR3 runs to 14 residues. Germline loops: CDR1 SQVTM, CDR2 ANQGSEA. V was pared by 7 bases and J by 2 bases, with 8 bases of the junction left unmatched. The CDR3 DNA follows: TGCAGCGCTTTACTAGCGGAGAACACAGATACGCAGTATTTT. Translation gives CSALLAENTDTQYF.

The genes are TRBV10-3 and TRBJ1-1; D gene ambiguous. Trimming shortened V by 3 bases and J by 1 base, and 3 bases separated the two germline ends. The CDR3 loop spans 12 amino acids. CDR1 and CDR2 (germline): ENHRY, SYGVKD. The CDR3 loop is CAISDQNTEAFF. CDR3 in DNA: TGTGCCATCAGTGATCAGAACACTGAAGCTTTCTTT.

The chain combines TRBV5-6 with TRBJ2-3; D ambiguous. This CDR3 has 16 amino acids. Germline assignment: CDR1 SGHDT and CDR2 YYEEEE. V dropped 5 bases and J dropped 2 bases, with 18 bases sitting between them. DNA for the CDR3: TGTGCCAGCAGTTCCCACGTTGGAACGGTCACAGATACGCAGTATTTT. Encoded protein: CASSSHVGTVTDTQYF.

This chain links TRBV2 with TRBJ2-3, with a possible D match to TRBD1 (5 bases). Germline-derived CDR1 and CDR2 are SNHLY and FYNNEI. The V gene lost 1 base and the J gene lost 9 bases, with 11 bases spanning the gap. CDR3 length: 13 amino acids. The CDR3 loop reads CASSEGWPGTQYF. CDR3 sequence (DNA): TGTGCCAGCAGTGAAGGGTGGCCAGGGACGCAGTATTTT.

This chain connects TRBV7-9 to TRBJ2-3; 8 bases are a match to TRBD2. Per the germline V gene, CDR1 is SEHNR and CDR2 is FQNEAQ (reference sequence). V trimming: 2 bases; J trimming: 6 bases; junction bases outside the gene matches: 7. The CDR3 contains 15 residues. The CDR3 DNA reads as TGTGCCAGCAGCTTAAGGGTAGCGGGAACGGATACGCAGTATTTT. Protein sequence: CASSLRVAGTDTQYF.

Written as DNA, the CDR3 is TGCGCCAGCAGCTTAGACAGGGTTCAGCCCCAGCATTTT. Its protein product is CASSLDRVQPQHF. The genes are TRBV5-1 and TRBJ1-5; 7 bases align to TRBD1. V was pared by 2 bases and J by 6 bases, with 2 bases of the junction left unmatched. Germline CDR1 and CDR2: SGHRS and YFSETQ. The CDR3 has 13 residues.